The rows below give T cell receptor beta chains drawn from one sample of a study of OX40 agonist ivuxolimab in advanced cancers. Produced via immunoSEQ multiplex PCR; TCRdb's table is partial and in-frame only. This sample has tens of thousands of clones; less than 85% occur once, and the top ten carry over 3.5%. Sequencing was performed on CD4+ or CD8+ T cells sorted from blood, taken in a trial of the OX40 agonist ivuxolimab. The receptor set was obtained from an adult with an advanced solid tumor such as melanoma, head and neck, liver or kidney cancer. Both conserved end residues are part of each CDR3. Each record gives: clone size, V gene, D gene, J gene, CDR3 length, CDR3 protein, CDR3 DNA. The D gene is left open where the match is weak. The size field is filled for only some rows; it gives once, few, many or a size class.

-,TRBV5-4,-,TRBJ1-5,16,CASSTGGVGADQPQHF,TGTGCCAGCAGCACCGGGGGAGTAGGGGCGGATCAGCCCCAGCATTTT
-,TRBV7-2,-,TRBJ2-7,13,CASSLPTHPEQYF,TGTGCCAGCAGCCTTCCCACTCACCCCGAGCAGTACTTC
once,TRBV9,-,TRBJ2-2,18,CASSVALGATGRTGELFF,TGTGCCAGCAGCGTAGCTCTGGGCGCGACTGGTCGGACCGGGGAGCTGTTTTTT
-,TRBV9,-,TRBJ1-2,12,CASSARAYGYTF,TGTGCCAGCAGCGCCCGGGCCTATGGCTACACCTTC
-,TRBV30,-,TRBJ2-1,13,CAWSDRTDNEQFF,TGTGCCTGGAGTGACAGGACTGACAATGAGCAGTTCTTC
-,TRBV7-2,-,TRBJ1-3,15,CASSPEAFFGNTIYF,TGTGCCAGCAGCCCAGAGGCCTTTTTTGGAAACACCATATATTTT
-,TRBV6-1,-,TRBJ1-1,13,CASSLRGDTEAFF,TGTGCCAGCAGCTTGCGGGGGGACACTGAAGCTTTCTTT
once,TRBV18,-,TRBJ2-3,13,CASSPPPTDTQYF,TGTGCCAGCTCACCACCACCCACAGATACGCAGTATTTT
-,TRBV15,-,TRBJ2-1,13,CATSRGQHNEQFF,TGTGCCACCAGCAGAGGGCAGCACAATGAGCAGTTCTTC
-,TRBV15,TRBD2,TRBJ2-2,16,CATSRVGTSNRGELFF,TGTGCCACCAGCAGGGTAGGGACTAGCAATCGAGGGGAGCTGTTTTTT
-,TRBV11-2,TRBD1,TRBJ2-7,15,CASSLLGDSAYEQYF,TGTGCCAGCAGCTTATTAGGGGACAGCGCCTACGAGCAGTACTTC
-,TRBV6-5,-,TRBJ1-1,13,CASNPQGRTEAFF,TGTGCCAGCAACCCTCAGGGACGCACTGAAGCTTTCTTT
-,TRBV7-2,-,TRBJ2-7,14,CASSPSRDHYEQYF,TGTGCCAGCAGCCCGTCCCGGGACCACTACGAGCAGTACTTC
few,TRBV7-2,TRBD1,TRBJ1-2,15,CASSPRQGSSASYTF,TGTGCCAGCAGCCCCCGACAGGGGTCATCAGCAAGCTACACCTTC
once,TRBV20-1,-,TRBJ2-3,10,CSAFPQSQYF,TGCAGTGCCTTCCCCCAATCGCAGTATTTT
-,TRBV20-1,TRBD2,TRBJ2-7,11,CSAASGTSGYF,TGCAGTGCTGCGTCCGGGACTAGCGGGTACTTC
-,TRBV7-2,TRBD2,TRBJ2-3,17,CASSLRAGRGFTDTQYF,TGTGCCAGCAGCTTACGCGCCGGGCGGGGGTTCACAGATACGCAGTATTTT
-,TRBV9,-,TRBJ2-3,17,CASSVAPTGISTDTQYF,TGTGCCAGCAGCGTAGCCCCGACTGGTATTAGCACAGATACGCAGTATTTT
few,TRBV29-1,-,TRBJ1-1,13,CSVVYSRNTEAFF,TGCAGCGTTGTTTACTCCAGAAACACTGAAGCTTTCTTT
-,TRBV10-3,-,TRBJ2-6,16,CAISELGLSGANVLTF,TGTGCCATCAGTGAGTTGGGACTCTCTGGGGCCAACGTCCTGACTTTC
-,TRBV7-9,-,TRBJ1-2,14,CASSLAGQGGGYTF,TGTGCCAGCAGCTTAGCGGGCCAGGGAGGTGGCTACACCTTC
-,TRBV10-3,-,TRBJ2-5,14,CAISEGLSQETQYF,TGTGCCATCAGTGAGGGACTTTCCCAAGAGACCCAGTACTTC
-,TRBV18,-,TRBJ1-1,15,CASSPRLRVDTEAFF,TGTGCCAGCTCACCCCGACTCCGGGTTGACACTGAAGCTTTCTTT
-,TRBV6-5,-,TRBJ1-6,14,CASSRSSYNSPLHF,TGTGCCAGCAGCCGGAGCTCCTATAATTCACCCCTCCACTTT
-,TRBV9,TRBD2,TRBJ2-1,15,CASSPGVAGGGEQFF,TGTGCCAGCAGCCCCGGGGTAGCGGGAGGAGGGGAGCAGTTCTTC
-,TRBV2,-,TRBJ2-7,12,CASRQGLYEQYF,TGTGCCAGCAGACAGGGACTCTACGAGCAGTACTTC